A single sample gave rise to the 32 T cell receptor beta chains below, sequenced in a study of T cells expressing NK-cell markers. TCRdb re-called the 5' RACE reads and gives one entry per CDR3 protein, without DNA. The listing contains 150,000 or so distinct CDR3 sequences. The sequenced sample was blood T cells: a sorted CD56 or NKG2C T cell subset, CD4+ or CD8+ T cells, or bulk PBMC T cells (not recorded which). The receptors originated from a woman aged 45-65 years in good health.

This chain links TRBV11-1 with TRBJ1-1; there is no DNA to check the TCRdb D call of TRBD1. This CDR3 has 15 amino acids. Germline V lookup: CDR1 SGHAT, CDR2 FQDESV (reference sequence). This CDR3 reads CASSLVRGMNTEAFF.

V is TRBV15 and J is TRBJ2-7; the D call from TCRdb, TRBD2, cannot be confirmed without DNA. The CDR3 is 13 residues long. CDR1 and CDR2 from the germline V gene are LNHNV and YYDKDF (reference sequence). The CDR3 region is CATSRDREYEQYF.

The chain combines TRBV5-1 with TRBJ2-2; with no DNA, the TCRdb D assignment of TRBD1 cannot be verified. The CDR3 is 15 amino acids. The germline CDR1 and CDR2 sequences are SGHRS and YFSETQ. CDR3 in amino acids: CASSLDGPPAGELFF. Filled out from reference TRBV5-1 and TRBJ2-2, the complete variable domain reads KAGVTQTPRYLIKTRGQQVTLSCSPISGHRSVSWYQQTPGQGLQFLFEYFSETQRNKGNFPGRFSGRQFSNSRSEMNVSTLELGDSALYLCASSLDGPPAGELFFGEGSRLTVL.

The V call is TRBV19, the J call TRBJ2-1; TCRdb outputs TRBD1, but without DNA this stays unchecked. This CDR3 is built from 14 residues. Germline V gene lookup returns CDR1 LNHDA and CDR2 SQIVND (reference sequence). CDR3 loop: CASKVAGQGNEQFF.

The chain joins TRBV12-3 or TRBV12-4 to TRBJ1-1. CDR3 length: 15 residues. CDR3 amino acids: CASSLKVLLNTEAFF.

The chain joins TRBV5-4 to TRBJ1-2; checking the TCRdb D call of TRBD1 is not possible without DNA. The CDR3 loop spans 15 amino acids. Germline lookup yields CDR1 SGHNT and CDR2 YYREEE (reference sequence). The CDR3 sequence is CASSSFDRADYGYTF.

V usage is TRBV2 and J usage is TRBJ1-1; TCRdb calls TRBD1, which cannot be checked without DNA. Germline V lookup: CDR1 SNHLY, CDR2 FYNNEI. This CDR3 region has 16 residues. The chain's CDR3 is CASSEEAWTVNTEAFF.

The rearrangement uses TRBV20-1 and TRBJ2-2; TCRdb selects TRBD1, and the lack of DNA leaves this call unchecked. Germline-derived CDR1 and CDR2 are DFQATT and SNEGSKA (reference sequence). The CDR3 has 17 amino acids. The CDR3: CSARPYRDRGFTGELFF.

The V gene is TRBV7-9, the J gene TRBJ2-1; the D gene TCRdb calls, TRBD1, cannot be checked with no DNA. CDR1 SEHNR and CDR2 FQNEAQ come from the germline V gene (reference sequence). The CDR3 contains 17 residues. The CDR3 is CASSPPGSHKETNEQFF. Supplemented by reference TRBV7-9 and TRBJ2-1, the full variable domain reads DTGVSQNPRHKITKRGQNVTFRCDPISEHNRLYWYRQTLGQGPEFLTYFQNEAQLEKSRLLSDRFSAERPKGSFSTLEIQRTEQGDSAMYLCASSPPGSHKETNEQFFGPGTRLTVL.

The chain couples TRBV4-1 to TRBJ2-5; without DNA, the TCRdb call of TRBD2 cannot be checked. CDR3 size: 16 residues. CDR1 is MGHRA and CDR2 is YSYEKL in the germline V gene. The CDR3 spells CASSHVSGREQETQYF.

This chain's CDR3 is CASTDKGPDTQYF. The V and J genes are TRBV12-3 or TRBV12-4 and TRBJ2-3; TCRdb outputs TRBD1, but without DNA this stays unchecked. The CDR3 spans 13 residues.

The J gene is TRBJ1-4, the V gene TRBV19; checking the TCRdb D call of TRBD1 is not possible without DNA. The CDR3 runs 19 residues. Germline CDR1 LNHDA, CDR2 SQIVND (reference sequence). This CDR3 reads CASSSPTRGYSGGGEKLFF. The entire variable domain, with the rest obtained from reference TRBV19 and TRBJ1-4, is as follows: DGGITQSPKYLFRKEGQNVTLSCEQNLNHDAMYWYRQDPGQGLRLIYYSQIVNDFQKGDIAEGYSVSREKKESFPLTVTSAQKNPTAFYLCASSSPTRGYSGGGEKLFFGSGTQLSVL.

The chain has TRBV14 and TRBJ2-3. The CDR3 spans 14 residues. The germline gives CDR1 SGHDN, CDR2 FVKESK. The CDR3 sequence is CASSQGAKGDTQYF.

The CDR3 reads CASSFTGHLLFF. This sequence joins TRBV11-2 and TRBJ2-2; TCRdb lists TRBD1, though no DNA is available to test this call. The CDR3 runs 12 residues. Germline V gene sequence: CDR1 SGHAT, CDR2 FQNNGV.

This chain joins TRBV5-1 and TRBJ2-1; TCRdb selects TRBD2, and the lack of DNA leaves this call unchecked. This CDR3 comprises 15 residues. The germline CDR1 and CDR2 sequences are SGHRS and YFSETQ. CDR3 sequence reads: CASSYTSGRAREQFF.

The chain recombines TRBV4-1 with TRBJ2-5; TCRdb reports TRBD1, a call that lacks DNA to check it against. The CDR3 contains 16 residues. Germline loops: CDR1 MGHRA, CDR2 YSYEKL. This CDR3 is CASSPQEQGWQETQYF.

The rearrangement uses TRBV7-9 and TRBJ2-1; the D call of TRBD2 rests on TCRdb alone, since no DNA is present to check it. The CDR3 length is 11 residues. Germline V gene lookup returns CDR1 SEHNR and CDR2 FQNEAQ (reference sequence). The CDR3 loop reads CATPAGATQFF.

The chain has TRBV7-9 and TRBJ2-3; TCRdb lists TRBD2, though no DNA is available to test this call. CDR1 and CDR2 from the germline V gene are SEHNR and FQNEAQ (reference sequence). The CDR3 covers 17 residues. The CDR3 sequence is CASSLSLAGSSTDTQYF.

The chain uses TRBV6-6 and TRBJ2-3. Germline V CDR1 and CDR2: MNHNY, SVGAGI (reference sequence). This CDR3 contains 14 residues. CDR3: CASSYPESTDTQYF.

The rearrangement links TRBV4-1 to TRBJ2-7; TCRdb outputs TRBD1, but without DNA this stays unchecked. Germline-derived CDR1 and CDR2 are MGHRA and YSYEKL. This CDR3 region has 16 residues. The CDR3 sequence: CASSQLIADRVYEQYF.

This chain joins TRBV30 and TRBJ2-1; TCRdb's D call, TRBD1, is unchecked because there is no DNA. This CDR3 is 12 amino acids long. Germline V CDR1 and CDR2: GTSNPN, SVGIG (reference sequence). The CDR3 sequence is CAWSPAGDEQFF.

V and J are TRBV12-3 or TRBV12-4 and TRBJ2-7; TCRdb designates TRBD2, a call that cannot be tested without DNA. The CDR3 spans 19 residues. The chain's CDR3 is CASSRDSVSGRAAPYEQYF.

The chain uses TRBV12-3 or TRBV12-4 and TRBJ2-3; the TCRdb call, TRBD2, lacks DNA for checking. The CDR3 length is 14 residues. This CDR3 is CASSLIAGADTQYF.

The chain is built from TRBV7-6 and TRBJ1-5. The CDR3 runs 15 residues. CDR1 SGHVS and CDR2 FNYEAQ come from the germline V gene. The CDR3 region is CASSLFDGPNQPQHF.

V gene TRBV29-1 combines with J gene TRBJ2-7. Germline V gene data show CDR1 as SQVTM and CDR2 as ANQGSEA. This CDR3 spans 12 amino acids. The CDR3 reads CSVEEQDYEQYF.

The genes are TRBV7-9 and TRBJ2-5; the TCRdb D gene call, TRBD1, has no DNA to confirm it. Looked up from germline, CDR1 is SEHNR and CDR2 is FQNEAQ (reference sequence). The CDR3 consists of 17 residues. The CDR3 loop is CASSPLLMGAGQETQYF.

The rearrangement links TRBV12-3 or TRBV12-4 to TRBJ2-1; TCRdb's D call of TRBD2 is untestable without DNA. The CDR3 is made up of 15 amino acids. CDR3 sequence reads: CASSLRGLAGEGQFF.

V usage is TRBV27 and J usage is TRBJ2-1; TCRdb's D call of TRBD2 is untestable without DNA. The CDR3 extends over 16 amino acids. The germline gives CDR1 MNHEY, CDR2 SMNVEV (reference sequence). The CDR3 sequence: CASSFPGLAGVNEQFF.

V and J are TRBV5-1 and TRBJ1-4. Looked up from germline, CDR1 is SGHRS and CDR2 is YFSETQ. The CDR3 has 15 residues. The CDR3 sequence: CASSYLPNSNEKLFF.

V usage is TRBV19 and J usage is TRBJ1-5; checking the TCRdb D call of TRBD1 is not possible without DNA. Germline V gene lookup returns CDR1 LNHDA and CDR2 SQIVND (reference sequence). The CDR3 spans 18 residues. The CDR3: CASTFPSGTANSNQPQHF.

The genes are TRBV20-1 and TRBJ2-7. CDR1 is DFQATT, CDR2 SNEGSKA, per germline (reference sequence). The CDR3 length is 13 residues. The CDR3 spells CSASISNSYEQYF.

This chain's CDR3 is CATSPDGSGELFF. The rearrangement joins TRBV24-1 to TRBJ2-2; TCRdb reports TRBD2, a call that lacks DNA to check it against. The CDR3 totals 13 residues. Looked up from germline, CDR1 is KGHDR and CDR2 is SFDVKD.